This TCR beta chain was identified during a study of blood T cell repertoires in COVID-19. Study at large: Acute and convalescent COVID-19 samples came from the United States, Italy and Spain. Sources were T cells, B-cell-depleted T cells, or PBMCs; the material itself was cDNA or gDNA.

Original methodology: It was from reference gene primer amplification that nucleated cell counts were estimated. Clones were read by immunoSEQ multiplex PCR, and TCRdb kept only the in-frame ones, dropping some. Clone size and the V and J calls come from that table; the DNA yielded D and trimming. The table has approximately 85,000 clones, about 90% seen once. Germline V gene lookup returns CDR1 SGHAT and CDR2 FQNNGV. V lost 1 base and J lost 4; bases outside the gene matches: 6. CDR3 length: 16 amino acids. Source material: peripheral blood. The chain has TRBV11-2 and TRBJ2-5; TRBD2 agrees at 10 bases. The receptor comes from a woman older than 75 with active or convalescent COVID-19. In DNA form, the CDR3 reads TGTGCCAGCAGCTTAGGGCTAGCGGGAGAGGTAGAGACCCAGTACTTC. It codes for CASSLGLAGEVETQYF.